The present T cell receptor beta chain was sequenced within a study of T cells after yellow fever vaccination. TCRdb reprocessed the 5' RACE reads with MiXCR, giving one entry per CDR3 protein. The repertoire holds about 45,000 distinct CDR3 sequences, with 6.8% as singletons. V lost 5 bases and J lost 5; bases outside the gene matches: 17. Germline CDR1 reads SGHDT; CDR2 reads YYEEEE. The CDR3 runs 17 residues. This clonotype was picked up many times. The chain is built from TRBV5-6 and TRBJ2-5; 8 bases are shared with TRBD2. Sequencing was performed on CD8+ T cells not binding an NS4B(214-222) dextramer, sorted from PBMCs, taken 45 days after the yellow fever booster vaccination. The clonotype originates from a man aged 30-40 years who received the YFV17D yellow fever vaccine. CDR3 nucleotide sequence: TGTGCCAGCAGTTTTCAACTCCGGGCGGGAGGCATGGAGACCCAGTACTTC. This translates into CASSFQLRAGGMETQYF.